The 22 T cell receptor beta chains given below trace back to one sample, sequenced in a study of shared clonotypes between healthy human individuals. TCRdb's copy holds only in-frame clones and misses some; the assay was immunoSEQ multiplex PCR. The repertoire holds about 2.1 million clones, around 93% seen once, with around 1.8% in the top ten. Naivety among CD8 cells was defined by CD45RO negativity and positive CCR7 selection, thereby excluding terminally differentiated effector memory CD45RA+ cells. Sequencing input: naive CD8+ T cells from PBMCs. These receptors originate from a man aged 18 to 30 in good health. Some clones in this sample may be carry-over from other donors' samples.

Of note for this clone: Other DNA sequences in this specimen translate into the identical CDR3. This chain connects TRBV7-9 to TRBJ1-4; 9 bases align to TRBD1. CDR1 and CDR2 from the germline V gene are SEHNR and FQNEAQ (reference sequence). V lost 5 bases to trimming and J lost 7 bases; unmatched junction nucleotides: 8. The CDR3 runs to 15 residues. CDR3 nucleotide sequence: TGTGCCAGCAGCCCTCCGGGACAGGGTCGTGAAAAACTGTTTTTT. It translates to CASSPPGQGREKLFF.

The chain joins TRBV27 to TRBJ2-1; 14 bases map to TRBD2. The CDR3 has 16 amino acids. Germline V gene data show CDR1 as MNHEY and CDR2 as SMNVEV (reference sequence). V lost 5 bases and J lost 9; bases outside the gene matches: 9. The CDR3 loop is CASSPPGLAGVGEQFF. In DNA, the CDR3 is TGTGCCAGCAGTCCTCCGGGACTAGCGGGAGTCGGTGAGCAGTTCTTC.

The chain couples TRBV27 to TRBJ2-3, with TRBD1 matching over 8 bases. This CDR3 region has 16 residues. The V gene's germline CDR1 is MNHEY and CDR2 SMNVEV (reference sequence). V trimming: 1 base; J trimming: 2 bases; junction bases outside the gene matches: 5. The CDR3 DNA follows: TGTGCCAGCAGTTTATATCGGACAGGGTCCACAGATACGCAGTATTTT. Translation gives CASSLYRTGSTDTQYF.

The chain carries TRBV19 and TRBJ2-2; 9 nucleotides match TRBD2. The CDR3 is 15 residues long. V was pared by 8 bases and J by 5 bases, with 9 bases of the junction left unmatched. The germline gives CDR1 LNHDA, CDR2 SQIVND (reference sequence). The CDR3 region is CASRGSGSRTGELFF. CDR3 DNA: TGTGCCAGTCGAGGTAGCGGGAGTAGAACCGGGGAGCTGTTTTTT.

This chain connects TRBV4-1 to TRBJ1-2; maybe TRBD1 (6 bases). Germline lookup yields CDR1 MGHRA and CDR2 YSYEKL. The CDR3 is 17 residues long. V was shortened by 3 bases and J by 8 bases, with 25 bases between the two germline ends. The CDR3: CASSQGYTAGAQRGYTF. The DNA of the CDR3 is TGCGCCAGCAGCCAGGGCTACACGGCAGGGGCGCAAAGGGGCTACACCTTC.

The gene calls are TRBV6-1 and TRBJ1-3; tentatively, D is TRBD1 (6 bases). Germline CDR1 MNHNS, CDR2 SASEGT. V shed 0 bases and J shed 7 bases, with 16 bases lying between them. The CDR3 runs 16 residues. The CDR3 spells CASSEASWGQGNTIYF. Written as DNA, the CDR3 is TGTGCCAGCAGTGAAGCATCGTGGGGCCAGGGGAACACCATATATTTT.

The rearrangement links TRBV9 to TRBJ2-1; 10 bases are shared with TRBD1. V lost 4 bases, J lost 8 bases, and 6 bases stayed unmatched. The CDR3 spans 14 residues. CDR1 and CDR2 from the germline V gene are SGDLS and YYNGEE. This CDR3 reads CASSPGQGIDEQFF. The CDR3, as DNA: TGTGCCAGCAGCCCGGGACAGGGGATCGATGAGCAGTTCTTC.

The rearrangement uses TRBV4-3 and TRBJ1-6, with a possible D match to TRBD1 (5 bases). The CDR3 has 15 residues. Trimming pared 1 base from V and 9 bases from J, leaving 13 bases between. The germline CDR1 and CDR2 sequences are LGHNA and YSLEER. CDR3 sequence (DNA): TGCGCCAGCAGCCAAGGGGACGGTCCTCCTTCACCCCTCCACTTT. The encoded protein is CASSQGDGPPSPLHF.

This clone is a singleton in its sample. The rearrangement uses TRBV7-6 and TRBJ2-1, with D uncertain. The germline gives CDR1 SGHVS, CDR2 FNYEAQ. V dropped 5 bases and J dropped 0 bases, with 11 bases sitting between them. The CDR3 spans 15 residues. The CDR3 nucleotides are TGTGCCAGCAGCCTCCCCCAAGGCTCCTACAATGAGCAGTTCTTC. It encodes CASSLPQGSYNEQFF.

The genes are TRBV6-5 and TRBJ2-7; D may be TRBD2 (5 bases). Trimming pared 8 bases from V and 5 bases from J, leaving 19 bases between. Looked up from germline, CDR1 is MNHEY and CDR2 is SVGAGI. CDR3 length: 14 residues. This CDR3 is CASSLVREVDEQYF. The DNA for the CDR3 is TGTGCCAGCTCACTCGTGAGGGAAGTGGACGAGCAGTACTTC.

This clone was counted once. The chain employs TRBV27 and TRBJ2-1; D is ambiguous. The germline CDR1 and CDR2 sequences are MNHEY and SMNVEV (reference sequence). The CDR3 runs to 14 residues. Between the trimmed V and J ends, which lost 7 bases and 2 bases, there was a span of 12 bases. CDR3 bases: TGTGCCAGCAATGGGGATAGTACCTACAATGAGCAGTTCTTC. It translates to CASNGDSTYNEQFF.

The rearrangement links TRBV9 to TRBJ2-7; a possible D gene is TRBD1 (6 bases). Germline V gene lookup returns CDR1 SGDLS and CDR2 YYNGEE. V lost 2 bases and J lost 3, with 12 bases in between. The CDR3 totals 14 residues. The chain's CDR3 is CASSVLEGGYEQYF. DNA for the CDR3: TGTGCCAGCAGCGTCTTAGAAGGGGGCTACGAGCAGTACTTC.

Notes on this clone: Other DNA sequences in the sample encode the same CDR3. This chain uses TRBV27 with TRBJ2-1; D is perhaps TRBD2 (6 bases). CDR3 length equals 13 residues. Trimming removed 6 bases from V and 3 bases from J, with 9 bases in between. Germline loops: CDR1 MNHEY, CDR2 SMNVEV (reference sequence). The CDR3 region is CASRGLNYNEQFF. DNA for the CDR3: TGTGCCAGCAGGGGACTCAACTACAATGAGCAGTTCTTC.

In the case of this clone: Other DNA sequences in this sample translate to the same CDR3. The V and J genes are TRBV15 and TRBJ1-5; D is ambiguous. V gave up 3 bases and J gave up 4 bases, with 7 bases separating them. Germline V gives CDR1 LNHNV, CDR2 YYDKDF (reference sequence). The CDR3 has 13 residues. The CDR3 coding sequence is TGTGCCACCAGCAGTAGACGTAATCAGCCCCAGCATTTT. Protein product: CATSSRRNQPQHF.

V gene TRBV19 combines with J gene TRBJ1-5; 8 positions agree with TRBD1. There are 15 residues in the CDR3. The germline V gene encodes CDR1 LNHDA and CDR2 SQIVND (reference sequence). V was clipped by 6 bases and J by 7 bases; unmatched bases: 11. Here the CDR3 DNA reads TGTGCCAGTAGGGACTTTGGGACAGGTGAACAGCCCCAGCATTTT. Translating it yields CASRDFGTGEQPQHF.

This clone was seen a few times. V gene TRBV11-2 combines with J gene TRBJ1-1, with D unclear. Trimming cost V 1 base and J 4 bases, with 10 bases left between them. The CDR3 runs to 14 residues. CDR1 is SGHAT and CDR2 is FQNNGV in the germline V gene. The CDR3 reads CASSLAPSATEAFF. The CDR3 region has the DNA TGTGCCAGCAGCTTAGCTCCTTCGGCCACTGAAGCTTTCTTT.

The chain recombines TRBV20-1 with TRBJ1-2, with no clear D. V was clipped by 3 bases and J by 7 bases, with 9 bases between them. The length of the CDR3 is 11 residues. CDR1 and CDR2 (germline): DFQATT, SNEGSKA (reference sequence). The CDR3 loop is CSARASAGYTF. The CDR3 bases are TGCAGTGCTAGGGCATCTGCTGGCTACACCTTC.

This chain connects TRBV9 to TRBJ2-1; TRBD2 aligns across 7 bases. This CDR3 has 16 residues. Germline V CDR1 and CDR2: SGDLS, YYNGEE. The V and J ends lost 6 bases and 0 bases, in that order; junction bases with no gene match: 9. The CDR3 reads CASTLSGVVSYNEQFF. CDR3 bases: TGTGCCAGCACCTTAAGCGGGGTGGTCTCCTACAATGAGCAGTTCTTC.

The chain combines TRBV4-2 with TRBJ1-5; D perhaps matches TRBD1 (5 bases). Trimming removed 0 bases from V and 2 bases from J, with 11 bases in between. There are 16 residues in the CDR3. CDR1 and CDR2 (germline): LGHNA, YNFKEQ. The CDR3 loop reads CASSQDIRAGNQPQHF. As DNA, the CDR3 is TGTGCCAGCAGCCAAGATATCAGGGCGGGCAATCAGCCCCAGCATTTT.

This clone was counted only a few times. The V and J genes are TRBV30 and TRBJ1-5; D is unresolved. Germline CDR1 GTSNPN, CDR2 SVGIG (reference sequence). The V and J ends lost 5 bases and 4 bases respectively, with 12 bases between them. The CDR3 has 13 amino acids. CDR3 sequence reads: CAWGLLGNQPQHF. CDR3 bases: TGTGCCTGGGGTTTATTAGGAAATCAGCCCCAGCATTTT.

The chain combines TRBV5-6 with TRBJ2-1; 11 bases match TRBD2. This CDR3 region has 16 residues. Germline V gene sequence: CDR1 SGHDT, CDR2 YYEEEE. J lost 12 bases, V lost 1 base, and 12 bases had no gene match. The CDR3 here is CASSLSVRLAGPRQFF. For the CDR3, the DNA is TGTGCCAGCAGCTTGAGTGTCCGACTAGCGGGGCCAAGGCAGTTCTTC.

V usage is TRBV28 and J usage is TRBJ2-5, with TRBD2 matching over 10 bases. V shed 6 bases, J shed 4 bases, and the junction held 14 bases outside the gene matches. This CDR3 comprises 17 residues. Germline CDR1 reads MDHEN; CDR2 reads SYDVKM. DNA for the CDR3: TGTGCCAGCAGCCACGACCGCCTAGCGGGAGCGTCAGAGACCCAGTACTTC. Translating gives CASSHDRLAGASETQYF.